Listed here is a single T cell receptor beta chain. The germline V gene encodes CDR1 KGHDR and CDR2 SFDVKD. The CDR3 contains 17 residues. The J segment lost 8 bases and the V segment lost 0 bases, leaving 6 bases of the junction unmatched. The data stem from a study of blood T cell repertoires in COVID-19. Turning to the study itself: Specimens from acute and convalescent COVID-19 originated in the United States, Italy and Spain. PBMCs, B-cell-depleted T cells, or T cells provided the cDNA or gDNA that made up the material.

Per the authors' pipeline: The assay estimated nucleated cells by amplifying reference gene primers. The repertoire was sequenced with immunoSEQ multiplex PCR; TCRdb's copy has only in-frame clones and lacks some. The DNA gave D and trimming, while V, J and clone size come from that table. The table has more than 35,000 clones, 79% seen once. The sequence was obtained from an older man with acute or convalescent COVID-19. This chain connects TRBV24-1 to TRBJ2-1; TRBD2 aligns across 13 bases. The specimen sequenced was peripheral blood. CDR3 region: CATSDLATSGRADEQFF. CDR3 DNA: TGTGCCACCAGTGATTTGGCCACTAGCGGGAGGGCGGATGAGCAGTTCTTC.